This T cell receptor beta chain was documented in a study of cytomegalovirus exposure and HLA in healthy donors. Some clones are missing from TCRdb's copy, which holds only in-frame ones; the method was immunoSEQ multiplex PCR. The table has fewer than 85,000 clones, about 95% seen once; the top ten hold 0.55% to 0.8%. This CDR3 spans 14 amino acids. Germline loops: CDR1 SGHNT, CDR2 YYREEE (reference sequence). V was cut by 6 bases and J by 8 bases, with 20 bases left in between. The V call is TRBV5-4, the J call TRBJ1-2, with TRBD1 as a possible D gene (5 bases). Sequenced material: PBMCs. This TCR was sampled from a woman younger than 35 in good health and CMV-seronegative. DNA for the CDR3: TGTGCCAGCAATAGTGGGACTGAATGGAGGGGCTACACCTTC. Amino acids: CASNSGTEWRGYTF.